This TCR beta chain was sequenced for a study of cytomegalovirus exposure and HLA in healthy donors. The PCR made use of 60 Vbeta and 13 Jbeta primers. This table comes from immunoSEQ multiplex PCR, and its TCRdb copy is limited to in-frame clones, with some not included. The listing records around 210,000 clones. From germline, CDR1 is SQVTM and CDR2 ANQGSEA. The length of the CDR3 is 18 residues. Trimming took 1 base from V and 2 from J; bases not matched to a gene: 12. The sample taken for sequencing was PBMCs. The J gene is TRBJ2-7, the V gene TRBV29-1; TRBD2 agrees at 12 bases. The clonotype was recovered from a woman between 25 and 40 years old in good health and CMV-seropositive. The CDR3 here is CSVEGTGELAGGAYEQYF. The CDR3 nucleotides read TGCAGCGTTGAAGGTACCGGGGAGCTAGCGGGGGGGGCCTACGAGCAGTACTTC.